The 4 T cell receptor beta chains below come from one sample, sequenced in a study of blood T cell repertoires in COVID-19. Assay: immunoSEQ multiplex PCR; the TCRdb copy retains only in-frame clones and omits some. Among about 140,000 clones listed, about 87% were seen once. The source material was peripheral blood. These receptors were collected from a human donor with COVID-19, enrolled during active disease. The donor label of this sample is uncertain.

The CDR3 loop reads CASSRLAGGYNEQFF. The CDR3 nucleotides are TGTGCCAGCAGCAGGCTAGCGGGAGGGTACAATGAGCAGTTCTTC. This sequence joins TRBV3-1 (or the pseudogene TRBV3-2) and TRBJ2-1, with 12 bases lining up with TRBD2. J was trimmed by 4 bases and V by 5 bases; bases with no gene match: 3. Germline CDR1 is LGHDT and CDR2 is YNNKEL (reference sequence). This CDR3 has 15 amino acids.

This chain links TRBV10-2 with TRBJ2-7; 10 bases line up with TRBD1. CDR3 length: 13 residues. From germline, CDR1 is WSHSY and CDR2 SAAADI. The V and J ends lost 10 bases and 4 bases, in that order; junction bases with no gene match: 7. This CDR3 is CATTRGQGYEQYF. The DNA of the CDR3 is TGCGCCACCACACGGGGACAGGGGTACGAGCAGTACTTC.

This clone was detected once. This sequence joins TRBV6-5 and TRBJ2-1; 14 nucleotides agree with TRBD2. V shed 6 bases and J 10 bases; nucleotides not matched to a gene: 8. This CDR3 region has 15 residues. CDR1 MNHEY and CDR2 SVGAGI come from the germline V gene. The CDR3 sequence is CASRDGLAGGGEQFF. The CDR3 region has the DNA TGTGCCAGCAGGGATGGACTAGCGGGGGGAGGAGAGCAGTTCTTC.

This clone was observed once. The same CDR3 arises from other DNA sequences in this sample as well. DNA for the CDR3: TGTGCCAGCAGCTTGTCAGGGGTAGGAAACACCATATATTTT. Protein product: CASSLSGVGNTIYF. The chain employs TRBV7-6 and TRBJ1-3, with a possible D match to TRBD1 (6 bases). Germline lookup yields CDR1 SGHVS and CDR2 FNYEAQ. The V and J ends lost 3 bases and 4 bases respectively, with 10 bases between them. CDR3 size: 14 residues.